This is a list of T cell receptor beta chains from one sample in a study of regulatory T cells in long-lasting Graves disease. MiXCR was run by TCRdb on the multiplex PCR reads, yielding one entry per CDR3 protein. Of approximately 470,000 distinct CDR3 sequences listed, about 16% are singletons. In addition, the sample was reused for a study of T cells in Graves' hyperthyroidism and ophthalmopathy.

The sequencing used peripheral blood mononuclear cells (PBMCs), collected at new diagnosis, from a patient treated with antithyroid drugs. The receptors were sampled from a man aged 40-49 years with Graves disease. The CDR3 runs from the conserved cysteine through the conserved F or W. A D gene is named only where the DNA matches it firmly. Some rows have no size entry. The others give once, few or many, or a class for an expanded clone.

j_gene | abundance | d_gene | v_gene | CDR3nt | CDR3aa
TRBJ2-1 | many | TRBD1 | TRBV12-3/TRBV12-4 | TGTGCCAGCAGTCCCGGGACAGGGTTCGATGAGCAGTTCTTC | CASSPGTGFDEQFF
TRBJ2-1 | - | - | TRBV2 | TGTGCCAGCTTGGGCAATGAGCAGTTCTTC | CASLGNEQFF
TRBJ2-7 | few | TRBD1 | TRBV11-2 | TGTGCCAGCAGCCACCCGGGACAGTCCCTTTTAGAGCAGTACTTC | CASSHPGQSLLEQYF
TRBJ1-2 | - | - | TRBV9 | TGTGCCAGCAGCGCGGCCGGGACACACATTAACTATGGCTACACCTTC | CASSAAGTHINYGYTF
TRBJ2-1 | many | - | TRBV12-3/TRBV12-4 | TGTGCCAGCAGCCCCGAGGTAGCGGACTACAATGAGCAGTTCTTC | CASSPEVADYNEQFF
TRBJ2-7 | - | TRBD2 | TRBV20-1 | TGCAGTGCTAGACCAAGGATGGGAGGGCTCCGAGCCGAGCAGTACTTC | CSARPRMGGLRAEQYF
TRBJ2-7 | many | - | TRBV11-2 | TGTGCCAGCAGCCCAAGACTCGACTCCTACGAGCAGTACTTC | CASSPRLDSYEQYF
TRBJ1-5 | - | - | TRBV28 | TGTGCCAGCAAAAGGGACGGAGGGTTTCAGCCCCAGCATTTT | CASKRDGGFQPQHF
TRBJ2-7 | few | TRBD1 | TRBV5-1 | TGCGCCAGCCCAGGGGGCTCCTACGAGCAGTACTTC | CASPGGSYEQYF
TRBJ2-7 | many | - | TRBV28 | TGTGCCAGCAGTTTCCATAGCTCTGGGACGACCGGGAAGTACTTC | CASSFHSSGTTGKYF
TRBJ1-1 | many | - | TRBV29-1 | TGCAGCGTTGAGGGTGAAGCTTTCTTT | CSVEGEAFF
TRBJ2-5 | - | TRBD2 | TRBV2 | TGTGCCAGCAAGACTAGCGGGAACGCCCGGAAGACCCAGTACTTC | CASKTSGNARKTQYF
TRBJ2-5 | few | - | TRBV9 | TGTGCCAGCAGCGTATCCGGGAAAGAGACCCAGTACTTC | CASSVSGKETQYF
TRBJ2-1 | many | - | TRBV30 | TGTGCCTGGACCCGATACAATGAGCAGTTCTTC | CAWTRYNEQFF
TRBJ2-2 | - | TRBD1 | TRBV6-5 | TGTGCCAGCAGTTATCAGGGGGTCAACACCGGGGAGCTGTTTTTT | CASSYQGVNTGELFF
TRBJ1-1 | many | TRBD1 | TRBV10-3 | TGTGCCATCAGCCCCACCGGGACAGGGGAACGCACTGAAGCTTTCTTT | CAISPTGTGERTEAFF
TRBJ2-7 | many | TRBD1 | TRBV6-1 | TGTGCCAGCAGACCCGACAGGGTCGGCGAGCAGTACTTC | CASRPDRVGEQYF
TRBJ2-2 | - | - | TRBV7-9 | TGTGCCAGCAGCTTAGGTGGCGGGCAGGGGCCCGGGGAGCTGTTTTTT | CASSLGGGQGPGELFF
TRBJ2-7 | many | TRBD1 | TRBV12-3/TRBV12-4 | TGTGCCAGCAGCTGGACAGGGTGGGGTGACGAGCAGTACTTC | CASSWTGWGDEQYF
TRBJ2-3 | many | - | TRBV18 | TGTGCCAGCTCGCAGGGGATGAGGACAGATACGCAGTATTTT | CASSQGMRTDTQYF
TRBJ2-5 | many | - | TRBV18 | TGTGCCAGCTCTACAGGGATACAAGAGACCCAGTACTTC | CASSTGIQETQYF
TRBJ2-7 | few | TRBD2 | TRBV7-6 | TGTGCCAGCAGCTTAGGGGCTAGCGGGAGTCGGGACGAGCAGTACTTC | CASSLGASGSRDEQYF
TRBJ2-1 | many | - | TRBV7-2 | TGTGCCAGCAGGGACAATGCTGATGAGCAGTTCTTC | CASRDNADEQFF
TRBJ2-7 | many | - | TRBV18 | TGTGCCAGCTCACCAAGGGGACTCGGTTCCTACGAGCAGTACTTC | CASSPRGLGSYEQYF
TRBJ2-1 | - | TRBD1 | TRBV14 | TGTGCCAGCAGCGATGGACAGGGTTACTACAATGAGCAGTTCTTC | CASSDGQGYYNEQFF
TRBJ2-5 | - | - | TRBV6-1 | TGTGCCAGCTCGGGACATGTGGCGGGATCAGAGACCCAGTACTTC | CASSGHVAGSETQYF
TRBJ2-3 | many | TRBD2 | TRBV28 | TGTGCCAGCAAATTGGGAGGGTCCACGGATACGCAGTATTTT | CASKLGGSTDTQYF
TRBJ2-7 | many | - | TRBV3-1 | TGTGCCAGCAGCCAAGGGAACGAGCAGTACTTC | CASSQGNEQYF
TRBJ2-1 | once | TRBD2 | TRBV5-8 | TGTGCCAGCAGTTACCTAGCGGGAGGAGAGACCTCCTACAATGAGCAGTTCTTC | CASSYLAGGETSYNEQFF
TRBJ2-7 | many | - | TRBV2 | TGTGCCAGCAGTGGGGACTGGCCCTACGAGCAGTACTTC | CASSGDWPYEQYF
TRBJ2-7 | many | - | TRBV12-3/TRBV12-4 | TGTGCCAGCAGCCGGGGGATTAGCGGAACTTACGAGCAGTACTTC | CASSRGISGTYEQYF
TRBJ1-4 | - | TRBD1 | TRBV12-5 | TGTGCTAGTGGTTTTGGGACAGGGGGTTCGGATGAAAAACTGTTTTTT | CASGFGTGGSDEKLFF
TRBJ2-1 | many | TRBD2 | TRBV6-2/TRBV6-3 | TGTGCCAGCAGAGGGACTAGCGTGATGGGGCAGTTCTTC | CASRGTSVMGQFF
TRBJ2-3 | many | TRBD2 | TRBV5-1 | TGCGCCAGCGAGACTAGCGGGAGGGCCGGCGATACGCAGTATTTT | CASETSGRAGDTQYF
TRBJ1-1 | many | - | TRBV6-1 | TGTGCCAGCAGTGAAACAGGGTGGGCCACTGAAGCTTTCTTT | CASSETGWATEAFF
TRBJ2-1 | - | TRBD2 | TRBV7-9 | TGTGCCAGCAGCCCCGGACTAGCGGGAGGGTATGAGCAGTTCTTC | CASSPGLAGGYEQFF
TRBJ2-3 | few | - | TRBV28 | TGTGCCAGCAGAATTTCAGGACATACGGACCCCAAGAGCACAGATACGCAGTATTTT | CASRISGHTDPKSTDTQYF
TRBJ2-7 | - | TRBD1 | TRBV20-1 | TGCAGTGCCAGAAGGACAGGGGCGACCTACGAGCAGTACTTC | CSARRTGATYEQYF
TRBJ2-3 | - | - | TRBV5-1 | TGCGCCAGCAGCGGCGGGATAGATACGCAGTATTTT | CASSGGIDTQYF
TRBJ1-1 | many | - | TRBV28 | TGTGCCACGGACAGTCCGAACACTGAAGCTTTCTTT | CATDSPNTEAFF
TRBJ2-3 | many | - | TRBV28 | TGTGCCAGTAGTTCTGGTGCCGGGCCCTCTGTCACGCAGTATTTT | CASSSGAGPSVTQYF
TRBJ2-4 | few | - | TRBV5-1 | TGCGCCAGCAGCCCAAGGGAGGGGACAGACGTTCAAGACTTAGTCAAAAACATTCAGTACTTC | CASSPREGTDVQDLVKNIQYF
TRBJ2-3 | many | TRBD2 | TRBV11-2 | TGTGCCAGCAGCTACAACAGGGGACTAGCGGGTTTGTACACAGATACGCAGTATTTT | CASSYNRGLAGLYTDTQYF
TRBJ1-2 | - | - | TRBV19 | TGTGCCAGTTTTGGTCGGCGGAACTATGGCTACACCTTC | CASFGRRNYGYTF
TRBJ1-5 | many | - | TRBV5-1 | TGTGCCAGCTCATCCACCGGGGGGGATCAGCCCCAGCATTTT | CASSSTGGDQPQHF
TRBJ2-1 | - | TRBD1 | TRBV5-1 | TGCGCCAGCAGCTTTTTTCCGCCGGGACAGGGTTTCAATGAGCAGTTCTTC | CASSFFPPGQGFNEQFF
TRBJ2-2 | few | TRBD2 | TRBV5-4 | TGTGCCAGCAGCTTGCAGCCTAGCGGGAACACCGGGGAGCTGTTTTTT | CASSLQPSGNTGELFF
TRBJ2-5 | - | - | TRBV3-1 | TGTGCCAGCAGCCAAGATCGCGCGACCCAAGAGACCCAGTACTTC | CASSQDRATQETQYF
TRBJ2-5 | many | TRBD2 | TRBV20-1 | TGCAGTGCTTCAGGGACTAGCGGGAGGGCCAGTCAAGAGACCCAGTACTTC | CSASGTSGRASQETQYF
TRBJ2-2 | - | TRBD2 | TRBV6-1 | TGTGCCAGCAGCATACTTAACTCCGGGACTACATTCACCGGGGAGCTGTTTTTT | CASSILNSGTTFTGELFF
TRBJ2-3 | many | - | TRBV2 | TGTGCCAGCAGTGAAGTGTGGGGTTCCACAGATACGCAGTATTTT | CASSEVWGSTDTQYF
TRBJ2-7 | few | - | TRBV7-2 | TGTGCCAGCAGCTTAGCGATGAGGAGCTCCTACGAGCAGTACTTC | CASSLAMRSSYEQYF
TRBJ2-5 | - | - | TRBV25-1 | TGTGCCAGCAGTGAAGGGTTGGTCAGGGCAATGTACCAAGAGACCCAGTACTTC | CASSEGLVRAMYQETQYF
TRBJ2-1 | many | - | TRBV20-1 | TGCAGTGCTAGAGTCCCTGAAGAGCAGTTCTTC | CSARVPEEQFF
TRBJ1-1 | many | - | TRBV28 | TGTGCCAGCAGTTTAAGCGTTGGTGAAGCTTTCTTT | CASSLSVGEAFF
TRBJ2-7 | many | - | TRBV3-1 | TGTGCCAGCAGCCCTGAGAGGACCTACGAGCAGTACTTC | CASSPERTYEQYF